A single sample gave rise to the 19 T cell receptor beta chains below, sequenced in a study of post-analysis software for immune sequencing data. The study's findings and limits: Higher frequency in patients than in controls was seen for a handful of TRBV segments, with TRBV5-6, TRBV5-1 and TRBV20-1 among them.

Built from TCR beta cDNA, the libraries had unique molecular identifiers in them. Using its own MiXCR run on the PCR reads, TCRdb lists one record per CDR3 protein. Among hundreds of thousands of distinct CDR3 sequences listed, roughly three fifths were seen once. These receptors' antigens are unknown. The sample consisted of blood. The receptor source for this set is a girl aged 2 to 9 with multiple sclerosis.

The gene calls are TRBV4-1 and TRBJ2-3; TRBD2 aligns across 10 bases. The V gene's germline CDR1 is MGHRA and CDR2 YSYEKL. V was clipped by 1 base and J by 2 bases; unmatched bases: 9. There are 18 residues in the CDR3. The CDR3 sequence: CASSQGVASGGYTDTQYF. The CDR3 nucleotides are TGCGCCAGCAGCCAAGGTGTAGCTAGCGGGGGATACACAGATACGCAGTATTTT.

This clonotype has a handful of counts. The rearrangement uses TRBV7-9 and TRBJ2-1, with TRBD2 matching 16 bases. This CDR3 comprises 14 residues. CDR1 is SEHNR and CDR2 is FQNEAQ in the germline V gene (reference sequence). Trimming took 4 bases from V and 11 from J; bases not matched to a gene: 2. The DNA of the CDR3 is TGTGCCAGCAGCTCGGGACTAGCGGGAGGGAAGCAGTTCTTC. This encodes CASSSGLAGGKQFF.

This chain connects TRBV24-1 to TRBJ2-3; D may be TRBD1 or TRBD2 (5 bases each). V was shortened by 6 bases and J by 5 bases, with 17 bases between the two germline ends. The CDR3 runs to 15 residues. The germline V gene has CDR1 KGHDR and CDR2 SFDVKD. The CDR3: CATSPRPGDVDTQYF. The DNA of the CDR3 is TGTGCCACCAGTCCGCGCCCCGGGGACGTAGATACGCAGTATTTT.

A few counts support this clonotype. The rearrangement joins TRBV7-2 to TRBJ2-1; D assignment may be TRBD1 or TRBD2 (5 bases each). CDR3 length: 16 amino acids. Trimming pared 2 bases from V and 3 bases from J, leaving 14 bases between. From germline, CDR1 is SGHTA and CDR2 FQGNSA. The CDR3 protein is CASSLYGGTNYNEQFF. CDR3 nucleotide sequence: TGTGCCAGCAGCTTATATGGGGGTACCAACTACAATGAGCAGTTCTTC.

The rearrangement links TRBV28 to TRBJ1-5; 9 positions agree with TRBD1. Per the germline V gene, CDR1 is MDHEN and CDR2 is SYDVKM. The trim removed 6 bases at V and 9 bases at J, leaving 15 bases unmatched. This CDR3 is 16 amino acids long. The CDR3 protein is CASRPGTGSAQWPQHF. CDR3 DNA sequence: TGTGCCAGCAGACCAGGGACAGGGAGTGCCCAATGGCCCCAGCATTTT.

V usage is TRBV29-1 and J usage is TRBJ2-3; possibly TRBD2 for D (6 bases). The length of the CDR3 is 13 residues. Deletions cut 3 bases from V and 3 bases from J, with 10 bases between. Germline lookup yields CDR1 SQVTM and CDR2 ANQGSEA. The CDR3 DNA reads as TGCAGCGTTGACAGGGCGGGGACAGATACGCAGTATTTT. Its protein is CSVDRAGTDTQYF.

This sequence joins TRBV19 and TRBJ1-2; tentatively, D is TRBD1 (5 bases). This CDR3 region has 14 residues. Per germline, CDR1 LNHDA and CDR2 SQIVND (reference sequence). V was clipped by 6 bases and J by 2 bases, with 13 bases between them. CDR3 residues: CASRLKGRNYGYTF. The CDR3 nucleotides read TGTGCCAGTAGGCTAAAGGGGAGAAACTATGGCTACACCTTC.

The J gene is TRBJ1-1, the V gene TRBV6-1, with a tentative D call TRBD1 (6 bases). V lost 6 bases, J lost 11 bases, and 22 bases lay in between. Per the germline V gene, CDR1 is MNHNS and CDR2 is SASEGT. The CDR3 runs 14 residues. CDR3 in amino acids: CASSETGAGAIAFF. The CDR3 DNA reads TGTGCCAGCAGCGAGACGGGGGCAGGGGCGATTGCTTTCTTT.

This CDR3 reads CASSAQASGGYNEQFF. CDR3 sequence (DNA): TGTGCCAGCAGCGCCCAGGCTAGCGGGGGGTACAATGAGCAGTTCTTC. This rearrangement joins TRBV5-4 to TRBJ2-1; 11 bases align to TRBD2. Losses at the gene ends were 4 bases for V and 4 bases for J; bases not matched to a gene: 7. Germline CDR1 and CDR2: SGHNT and YYREEE (reference sequence). The CDR3 is 16 amino acids.

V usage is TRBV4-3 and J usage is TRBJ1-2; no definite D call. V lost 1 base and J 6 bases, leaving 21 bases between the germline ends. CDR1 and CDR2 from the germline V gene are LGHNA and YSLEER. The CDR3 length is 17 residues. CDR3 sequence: CASSQGPRPLLGDGYTF. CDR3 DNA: TGCGCCAGCAGCCAAGGGCCTAGACCCCTCCTTGGAGATGGCTACACCTTC.

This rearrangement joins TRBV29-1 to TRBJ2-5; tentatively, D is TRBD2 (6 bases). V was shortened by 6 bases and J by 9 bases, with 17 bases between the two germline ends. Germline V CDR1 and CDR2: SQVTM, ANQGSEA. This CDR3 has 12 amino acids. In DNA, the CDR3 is TGCAGCGTCGGGACTCAAGGCGGGGCCCAGTACTTC. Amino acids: CSVGTQGGAQYF. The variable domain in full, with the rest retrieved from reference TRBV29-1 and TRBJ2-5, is SAVISQKPSRDICQRGTSLTIQCQVDSQVTMMFWYRQQPGQSLTLIATANQGSEATYESGFVIDKFPISRPNLTFSTLTVSNMSPEDSSIYLCSVGTQGGAQYFGPGTRLLVL.

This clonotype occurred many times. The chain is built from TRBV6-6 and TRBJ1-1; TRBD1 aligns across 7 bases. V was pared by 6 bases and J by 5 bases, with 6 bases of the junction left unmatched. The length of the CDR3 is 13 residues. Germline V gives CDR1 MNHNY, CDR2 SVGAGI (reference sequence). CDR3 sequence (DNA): TGTGCCAGCAGCCGACAGGGTGGAACTGAAGCTTTCTTT. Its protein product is CASSRQGGTEAFF.

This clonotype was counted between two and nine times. CDR3 protein: CSASQGRPQETQYF. CDR3 DNA: TGCAGTGCTAGCCAGGGACGGCCACAAGAGACCCAGTACTTC. V and J are TRBV20-1 and TRBJ2-5; D possibly uses TRBD1 or TRBD2 (5 bases each). V lost 3 bases and J 2 bases, leaving 13 bases between the germline ends. CDR3 length: 14 residues. CDR1 is DFQATT, CDR2 SNEGSKA, per germline (reference sequence).

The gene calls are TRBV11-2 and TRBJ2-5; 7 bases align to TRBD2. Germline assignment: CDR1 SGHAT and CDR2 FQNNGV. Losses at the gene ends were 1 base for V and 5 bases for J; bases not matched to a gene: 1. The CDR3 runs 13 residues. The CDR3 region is CASSLGEGETQYF. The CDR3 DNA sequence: TGTGCCAGCAGCTTAGGGGAGGGGGAGACCCAGTACTTC.

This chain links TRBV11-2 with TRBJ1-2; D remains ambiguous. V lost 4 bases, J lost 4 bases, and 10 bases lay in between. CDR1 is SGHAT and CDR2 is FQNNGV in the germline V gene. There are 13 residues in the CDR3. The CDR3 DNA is TGTGCCAGCAGCTCCCGACTGCGCTATGGCTACACCTTC. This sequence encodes CASSSRLRYGYTF.

CDR3 amino acids: CASGTGTGVATNEKLFF. CDR3 in DNA: TGTGCCAGCGGAACCGGGACAGGGGTTGCAACTAATGAAAAACTGTTTTTT. The J gene is TRBJ1-4, the V gene TRBV12-3 or TRBV12-4; 10 bases line up with TRBD1. V shed 8 bases and J 0 bases; nucleotides not matched to a gene: 9. The CDR3 runs to 17 residues.

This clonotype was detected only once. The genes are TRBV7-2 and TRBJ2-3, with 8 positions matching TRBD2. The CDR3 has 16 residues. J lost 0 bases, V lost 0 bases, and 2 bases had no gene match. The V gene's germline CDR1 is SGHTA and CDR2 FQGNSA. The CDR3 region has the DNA TGTGCCAGCAGCTTAGCCGGGACTAGGAGCACAGATACGCAGTATTTT. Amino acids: CASSLAGTRSTDTQYF.

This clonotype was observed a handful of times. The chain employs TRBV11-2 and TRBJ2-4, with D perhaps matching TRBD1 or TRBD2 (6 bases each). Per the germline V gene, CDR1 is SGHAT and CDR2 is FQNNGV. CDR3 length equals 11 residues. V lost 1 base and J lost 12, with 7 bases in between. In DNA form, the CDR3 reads TGTGCCAGCAGCTTAGGGGGGGCTCAGTACTTC. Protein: CASSLGGAQYF.

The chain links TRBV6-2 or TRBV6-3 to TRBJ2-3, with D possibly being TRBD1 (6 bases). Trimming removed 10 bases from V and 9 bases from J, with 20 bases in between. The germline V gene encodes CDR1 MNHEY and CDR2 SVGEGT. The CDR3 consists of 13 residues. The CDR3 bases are TGTGCCACTGTAACCCCCCGGGACATCACGCAGTATTTT. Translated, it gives CATVTPRDITQYF.